In this sample, the clone carrying this T cell receptor (beta chain) turned up a few times. Its antigen is unidentified. The data stem from a study of response to subunit inactivated influenza vaccine. One entry per CDR3 protein results from TCRdb running MiXCR on the RT-PCR reads. The sample includes approximately 730,000 distinct CDR3 sequences, more than 11% of them seen just once. Regarding the study as a whole: Researchers suggested that each seasonal influenza vaccination recruits few new T cells.

The CDR3 length is 15 residues. V lost 6 bases, J lost 1 base, and 14 bases lay in between. Germline V gene sequence: CDR1 SEHNR, CDR2 FQNEAQ (reference sequence). Sequencing was performed on PBMCs from blood, taken less than 15 days before vaccination. This sequence was found in a man in his fifties or sixties who received an inactivated influenza vaccine. The chain links TRBV7-9 to TRBJ2-3, with a possible D match to TRBD2 (6 bases). CDR3 sequence reads: CASRAAGRGTDTQYF. CDR3 bases: TGTGCCAGCAGAGCCGCCGGGAGAGGCACAGATACGCAGTATTTT.